The 8 T cell receptor beta chains presented below share a single source sample, sequenced in a study of blood T cell repertoires in COVID-19. Assay: immunoSEQ multiplex PCR; the TCRdb copy retains only in-frame clones and omits some. Of about 270,000 clones detected, roughly 86% appear once; the ten largest clones hold roughly 9.8%. Sequenced: peripheral blood. The receptors shown here come from a man aged 35 to 55 who had recovered from COVID-19.

The genes are TRBV5-8 and TRBJ2-7; 8 bases map to TRBD1. The CDR3 length is 16 residues. The junction had 13 bases not matched to a gene; V was cut back by 4 bases and J by 4 bases. The germline CDR1 and CDR2 sequences are SGHTS and YDEGEE. This CDR3 reads CASSPRQGRGAYEQYF. CDR3 DNA sequence: TGTGCCAGCAGCCCCCGACAGGGGAGAGGGGCATACGAGCAGTACTTC.

Concerning this clone: At one end the junction does not follow the germline gene, possibly because of a read error. This chain uses TRBV7-2 with TRBJ2-6, with D possibly matching TRBD1 (6 bases). This CDR3 contains 16 residues. Germline CDR1 SGHTA, CDR2 FQGNSA. CDR3 residues: CASSLSGAPGANVLTF. Written as DNA, the CDR3 is TGTGCCAGCAGCCTGTCAGGGGCCCCTGGTGCCAACGTCCTGACTTTC.

This chain connects TRBV9 to TRBJ2-3; weak D call: TRBD2 (5 bases). Germline V gives CDR1 SGDLS, CDR2 YYNGEE. The CDR3 has 15 amino acids. Trimming pared 4 bases from V and 2 bases from J, leaving 14 bases between. CDR3 sequence reads: CASSTSGSFTDTQYF. CDR3 in DNA: TGTGCCAGCAGCACCTCGGGGTCCTTCACAGATACGCAGTATTTT. The variable domain in full, completed from reference TRBV9 and TRBJ2-3, reads DSGVTQTPKHLITATGQRVTLRCSPRSGDLSVYWYQQSLDQGLQFLIQYYNGEERAKGNILERFSAQQFPDLHSELNLSSLELGDSALYFCASSTSGSFTDTQYFGPGTRLTVL.

The chain employs TRBV4-3 and TRBJ2-1; the match to TRBD1 covers 10 bases. The CDR3 contains 15 residues. Germline CDR1 is LGHNA and CDR2 is YSLEER. The V segment lost 2 bases and the J segment 5 bases; nucleotides outside the gene matches: 3. The CDR3 spells CASSQWTGGDNEQFF. CDR3 in DNA: TGCGCCAGCAGCCAATGGACAGGGGGGGACAATGAGCAGTTCTTC.

This clone was seen only once. The CDR3 DNA sequence: TGTGCCAGCAGCCCGACTAGCGGGGTCTCCTACGAGCAGTACTTC. It is translated as CASSPTSGVSYEQYF. The chain links TRBV7-2 to TRBJ2-7; 11 nucleotides match TRBD2. CDR3 length equals 15 residues. The germline gives CDR1 SGHTA, CDR2 FQGNSA. With V trimmed by 5 bases and J by 0 bases, 3 bases remained unmatched. Full variable domain (missing parts from reference TRBV7-2 and TRBJ2-7): GAGVSQSPSNKVTEKGKDVELRCDPISGHTALYWYRQSLGQGLEFLIYFQGNSAPDKSGLPSDRFSAERTGGSVSTLTIQRTQQEDSAVYLCASSPTSGVSYEQYFGPGTRLTVT.

The chain is built from TRBV5-1 and TRBJ2-3; TRBD2 might be the D (6 bases). V shed 7 bases and J shed 5 bases, with 20 bases lying between them. The CDR3 spans 15 residues. The germline V gene encodes CDR1 SGHRS and CDR2 YFSETQ. The chain's CDR3 is CASRPGGAVGDTQYF. The DNA of the CDR3 is TGCGCCAGCCGTCCTGGCGGGGCGGTGGGAGATACGCAGTATTTT.

The chain couples TRBV10-2 to TRBJ2-2; 12 nucleotides line up with TRBD2. With 6 bases clipped from V and 6 bases from J, the junction kept 2 bases outside the gene matches. The CDR3 has 14 amino acids. Per the germline V gene, CDR1 is WSHSY and CDR2 is SAAADI. As DNA, the CDR3 is TGCGCCAGCAGCCTAGCGGGGGGGGCCGGGGAGCTGTTTTTT. Translation gives CASSLAGGAGELFF.

The chain has TRBV11-3 and TRBJ2-7; TRBD2 matches 8 bases. Germline V gene data show CDR1 as SGHNT and CDR2 as YENEEA. The CDR3 contains 14 residues. The junction had 4 bases not matched to a gene; V was cut back by 0 bases and J by 6 bases. Here the CDR3 reads CASSLDTGLGEQYF. The CDR3 bases are TGTGCCAGCAGCTTAGATACGGGACTAGGCGAGCAGTACTTC.